Following are 3 T cell receptor beta chains from one sample sequenced in a study of early T cells in non-severe SARS-CoV-2 infection. TCRdb ran MiXCR on the 5' RACE reads and lists one entry per CDR3 protein. This table has 30,000 to 45,000 distinct CDR3 sequences, around 4.1% appearing once. The sequencing sample was made of whole blood. All receptors derive from an adult who was a healthcare worker with PCR-confirmed SARS-CoV-2 infection or an uninfected control (not recorded which).

The table lists this clonotype with many counts. The rearrangement joins TRBV18 to TRBJ2-1; maybe TRBD2 (5 bases). This CDR3 comprises 18 residues. The germline CDR1 and CDR2 sequences are KGHSH and LQKENI. The V end lost 0 bases, the J end lost 4 bases, and 19 bases lay between the germline ends. CDR3 loop: CASSPPRGRKEVYNEQFF. DNA of the CDR3: TGTGCCAGCTCACCACCGCGCGGCAGAAAGGAGGTTTACAATGAGCAGTTCTTC.

There are many counts of this clonotype. The chain recombines TRBV7-8 with TRBJ2-7; no clear D. The CDR3 sequence is 14 residues long. Trimming pared 3 bases from V and 0 bases from J, leaving 9 bases between. Germline V gene data show CDR1 as SGHVS and CDR2 as FQNEAQ. The CDR3: CASSLDVSSYEQYF. The CDR3 DNA sequence: TGTGCCAGCAGCTTGGATGTGAGCTCCTACGAGCAGTACTTC.

This clonotype came up many times. This rearrangement joins TRBV7-6 to TRBJ2-5; 9 bases are shared with TRBD2. The CDR3 extends over 17 amino acids. Germline values: CDR1 SGHVS, CDR2 FNYEAQ. The junction had 7 bases not matched to a gene; V was cut back by 1 base and J by 1 base. This chain's CDR3 is CASSLVLAGTTQETQYF. The CDR3 nucleotides read TGTGCCAGCAGCTTAGTCCTAGCGGGGACCACCCAAGAGACCCAGTACTTC.